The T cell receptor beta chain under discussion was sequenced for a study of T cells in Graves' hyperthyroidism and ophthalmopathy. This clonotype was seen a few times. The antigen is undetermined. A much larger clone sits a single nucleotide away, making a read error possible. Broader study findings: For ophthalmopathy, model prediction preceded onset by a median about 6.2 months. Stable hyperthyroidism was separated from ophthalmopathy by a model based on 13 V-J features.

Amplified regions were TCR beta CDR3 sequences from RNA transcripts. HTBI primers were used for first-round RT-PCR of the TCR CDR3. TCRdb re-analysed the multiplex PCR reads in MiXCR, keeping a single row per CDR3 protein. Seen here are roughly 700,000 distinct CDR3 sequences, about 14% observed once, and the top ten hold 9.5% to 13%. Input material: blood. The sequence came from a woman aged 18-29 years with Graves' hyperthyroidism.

CDR3 loop: CSAIRGLGGNEQFF. For the CDR3, the DNA is TGCAGTGCTATTCGGGGGCTCGGAGGCAATGAGCAGTTCTTC. This chain links TRBV20-1 with TRBJ2-1, with D tentatively TRBD1 or TRBD2 (6 bases each). Trimming left V 4 bases short and J 6 bases short, with 16 bases between. From germline, CDR1 is DFQATT and CDR2 SNEGSKA (reference sequence). This CDR3 is built from 14 residues.